A single sample gave rise to the 22 T cell receptor beta chains below, sequenced in a study of shared clonotypes between healthy human individuals. The assay was immunoSEQ multiplex PCR, and TCRdb's table has in-frame clones only and misses some. This sample has under 2,000,000 clones, with about 95% found just once. Naive CD8 cells comprised CD45RO-negative, CCR7-positively selected cells, excluding terminally differentiated effector memory CD45RA+ cells. Sequences were obtained from naive CD8+ T cells sorted from blood. The receptors originated from a man between 18 and 29 years old in good health.

The V call is TRBV25-1, the J call TRBJ2-2; D is possibly TRBD1 or TRBD2 (5 bases each). Trimming pared 7 bases from V and 2 bases from J, leaving 11 bases between. Looked up from germline, CDR1 is MGHDK and CDR2 is SYGVNS. The CDR3 contains 14 residues. The CDR3 coding sequence is TGTGCCAGCACCGGGACGTCCAACACCGGGGAGCTGTTTTTT. Protein product: CASTGTSNTGELFF.

The chain employs TRBV5-1 and TRBJ1-2, with a possible D match to TRBD1 (5 bases). CDR1 is SGHRS and CDR2 is YFSETQ in the germline V gene. This CDR3 spans 13 amino acids. V lost 4 bases, J lost 4 bases, and 11 bases lay in between. The CDR3 DNA is TGCGCCAGCAGCGCGGACAACTTCTATGGCTACACCTTC. Its translation: CASSADNFYGYTF.

CDR3: CASSLTAGLRDSPLHF. The CDR3 DNA reads as TGTGCCAGCAGTTTAACGGCCGGCTTGAGGGATTCACCCCTCCACTTT. V usage is TRBV27 and J usage is TRBJ1-6; no definite D call. V was pared by 2 bases and J by 8 bases, with 16 bases between. The CDR3 consists of 16 residues. Germline V gives CDR1 MNHEY, CDR2 SMNVEV (reference sequence).

The V and J genes are TRBV4-3 and TRBJ2-2; perhaps TRBD1 as D (6 bases). The CDR3 length is 14 residues. Looked up from germline, CDR1 is LGHNA and CDR2 is YSLEER. Trimming removed 3 bases at V and 8 bases at J, with 13 bases between. As DNA, the CDR3 is TGCGCCAGCAGCCAGCACAGGGCGTTGGGGGAGCTGTTTTTT. Its protein product is CASSQHRALGELFF.

Here the CDR3 reads CASSVRGTDTQYF. The DNA of the CDR3 is TGTGCCAGCAGCGTGAGGGGCACAGATACGCAGTATTTT. This sequence joins TRBV9 and TRBJ2-3; TRBD2 might be the D (5 bases). V lost 2 bases, J lost 1 base, and 5 bases lay in between. The CDR3 is 13 amino acids. Germline V gene lookup returns CDR1 SGDLS and CDR2 YYNGEE.

The gene calls are TRBV10-2 and TRBJ2-7, with a tentative D call TRBD2 (6 bases). Per germline, CDR1 WSHSY and CDR2 SAAADI. V was clipped by 4 bases and J by 6 bases, with 7 bases between them. The CDR3 runs 11 residues. The CDR3 nucleotides read TGCGCCAGCAGTGCTAGCGCCGAGCAGTACTTC. Amino acids: CASSASAEQYF.

This clone is a singleton in its sample. This sequence joins TRBV6-1 and TRBJ2-1; D remains unclear. Germline CDR1 reads MNHNS; CDR2 reads SASEGT. This CDR3 region has 15 residues. Trimming cost V 1 base and J 2 bases, with 9 bases left between them. The CDR3 spells CASSEVVRTYNEQFF. As DNA, the CDR3 is TGTGCCAGCAGTGAAGTGGTCAGAACCTACAATGAGCAGTTCTTC.

The genes are TRBV6-5 and TRBJ2-5; no definite D call. The CDR3 loop spans 13 amino acids. Per germline, CDR1 MNHEY and CDR2 SVGAGI. V was clipped by 5 bases and J by 3 bases, with 10 bases between them. Here the CDR3 reads CASSPPWEETQYF. In DNA, the CDR3 is TGTGCCAGCAGTCCCCCGTGGGAAGAGACCCAGTACTTC.

V and J are TRBV11-2 and TRBJ2-5; TRBD2 is a possible D gene (5 bases). Germline V gene lookup returns CDR1 SGHAT and CDR2 FQNNGV. V was shortened by 2 bases and J by 5 bases, with 12 bases between the two germline ends. The CDR3 is 14 amino acids. CDR3 amino acids: CASSLWSGEETQYF. Written as DNA, the CDR3 is TGTGCCAGCAGCTTATGGAGCGGTGAGGAGACCCAGTACTTC.

This clone was recorded only once. The chain is built from TRBV7-6 and TRBJ2-7; perhaps TRBD2 as D (6 bases). The germline V and J ends were trimmed by 5 bases and 2 bases, with 19 bases remaining between them. The CDR3 has 16 amino acids. Germline CDR1 reads SGHVS; CDR2 reads FNYEAQ. As DNA, the CDR3 is TGTGCCAGCAGCCCAGTGGTGGAGGGATGGGCCTACGAGCAGTACTTC. It yields the protein CASSPVVEGWAYEQYF.

The chain recombines TRBV5-4 with TRBJ2-3; a weak D match, TRBD2 (5 bases). The V gene lost 0 bases and the J gene lost 6 bases, with 11 bases spanning the gap. CDR3 size: 14 residues. Germline V gene sequence: CDR1 SGHNT, CDR2 YYREEE (reference sequence). As DNA, the CDR3 is TGTGCCAGCAGCTTGGATGAGGGCTGGGATACGCAGTATTTT. As protein: CASSLDEGWDTQYF.

The V call is TRBV27, the J call TRBJ2-3; the D gene could be TRBD1 or TRBD2 (5 bases each). Trimming removed 3 bases from V and 0 bases from J, with 10 bases in between. The CDR3 loop spans 15 amino acids. The germline V gene has CDR1 MNHEY and CDR2 SMNVEV (reference sequence). The CDR3 DNA reads TGTGCCAGCAGTTTGGATGGGGGTAGCACAGATACGCAGTATTTT. This translates into CASSLDGGSTDTQYF.

The chain carries TRBV7-9 and TRBJ2-3; no reliable D call. Trimming cost V 5 bases and J 5 bases, with 20 bases left between them. CDR3 length: 16 residues. Germline CDR1 SEHNR, CDR2 FQNEAQ (reference sequence). In DNA form, the CDR3 reads TGTGCCAGCAGCCTCACGCCTCCGGTCTGGGAAGATACGCAGTATTTT. It is translated as CASSLTPPVWEDTQYF.

The chain employs TRBV30 and TRBJ1-2; D gene unclear. The germline V and J ends were trimmed by 0 bases and 3 bases, with 5 bases remaining between them. The CDR3 loop spans 12 amino acids. Germline V gene data show CDR1 as GTSNPN and CDR2 as SVGIG (reference sequence). This CDR3 is CAWSVMDYGYTF. In nucleotides, the CDR3 is TGTGCCTGGAGTGTTATGGACTATGGCTACACCTTC.

The rearrangement joins TRBV19 to TRBJ1-5; D is possibly TRBD1 (5 bases). The length of the CDR3 is 14 residues. Trimming removed 7 bases at V and 6 bases at J, with 16 bases between. CDR1 is LNHDA, CDR2 SQIVND, per germline (reference sequence). In nucleotides, the CDR3 is TGTGCCAGTAAGGCTGGGACGGGGATTCAGCCCCAGCATTTT. Protein sequence: CASKAGTGIQPQHF.

The chain uses TRBV18 and TRBJ2-7, with a tentative D call TRBD1 (6 bases). CDR3 length equals 16 residues. Looked up from germline, CDR1 is KGHSH and CDR2 is LQKENI. V was shortened by 3 bases and J by 1 base, with 16 bases between the two germline ends. The CDR3 DNA is TGTGCCAGCTCACCTACCTTAGGGACACCTTCCTACGAGCAGTACTTC. It yields the protein CASSPTLGTPSYEQYF.

The rearrangement links TRBV7-6 to TRBJ2-7; weak D call: TRBD2 (6 bases). The V end was cut by 3 bases, the J end by 3 bases, with 15 bases between. Germline assignment: CDR1 SGHVS and CDR2 FNYEAQ. This CDR3 contains 15 residues. CDR3 DNA sequence: TGTGCCAGCAGCTTTAATATTGGCGGGGTCTACGAGCAGTACTTC. It yields the protein CASSFNIGGVYEQYF.

Concerning this clone: One end of the junction does not line up with germline, which may come from a read error. The rearrangement links TRBV5-1 to TRBJ2-5; possibly TRBD2 for D (5 bases). Germline values: CDR1 SGHRS, CDR2 YFSETQ. CDR3 length: 12 residues. The CDR3: CASSLDASHPNF. CDR3 nucleotides: TGCGCCAGCAGCTTGGACGCTAGCCATCCAAACTTC.

This clone was found once. The chain uses TRBV27 and TRBJ1-2, with D uncertain. This CDR3 has 17 residues. V gave up 4 bases and J gave up 1 base, with 19 bases separating them. From germline, CDR1 is MNHEY and CDR2 SMNVEV (reference sequence). The CDR3 is CASSSYPVLGDNYGYTF. DNA of the CDR3: TGTGCCAGCAGTTCCTATCCCGTCCTCGGTGATAACTATGGCTACACCTTC.

The genes are TRBV7-9 and TRBJ1-1, with unresolved D. CDR1 and CDR2 (germline): SEHNR, FQNEAQ (reference sequence). This CDR3 is 14 amino acids long. The germline V and J ends were trimmed by 7 bases and 6 bases, with 18 bases remaining between them. The CDR3 region has the DNA TGTGCCAGCATGCACATTTTCGCCCAGGCTGAAGCTTTCTTT. It yields the protein CASMHIFAQAEAFF. Supplemented by reference TRBV7-9 and TRBJ1-1, the full variable domain reads DTGVSQNPRHKITKRGQNVTFRCDPISEHNRLYWYRQTLGQGPEFLTYFQNEAQLEKSRLLSDRFSAERPKGSFSTLEIQRTEQGDSAMYLCASMHIFAQAEAFFGQGTRLTVV.

V and J are TRBV28 and TRBJ2-7; D uncertain. Germline-derived CDR1 and CDR2 are MDHEN and SYDVKM. The CDR3 extends over 12 amino acids. The V end was cut by 3 bases, the J end by 6 bases, with 9 bases between. CDR3 protein: CASSFRRGEQYF. CDR3 nucleotides: TGTGCCAGCAGTTTCAGACGAGGCGAGCAGTACTTC.

The CDR3 DNA follows: TGTGCCAGCAGCTTAAATACCGGGACAGCCACAGATACGCAGTATTTT. Translating it yields CASSLNTGTATDTQYF. The V gene is TRBV11-1, the J gene TRBJ2-3; 7 nucleotides match TRBD1. The CDR3 runs to 16 residues. V was pared by 2 bases and J by 2 bases, with 7 bases of the junction left unmatched. Germline CDR1 SGHAT, CDR2 FQDESV (reference sequence).